The 20 T cell receptor beta chains in this list originate from one sample, sequenced in a study of control samples from healthy donors and cancer patients. Clones were sequenced by immunoSEQ multiplex PCR, and TCRdb holds only the in-frame ones, with some missing. In the table there are 95,000 to 150,000 clones, 80% to 90% of which are singletons. Sequenced sample: blood. The receptor source for this set is a man aged 60-69 years in good health.

The chain carries TRBV7-2 and TRBJ2-2; the D is unclear. The V gene's germline CDR1 is SGHTA and CDR2 FQGNSA. The CDR3 length is 13 residues. V lost 3 bases, J lost 6 bases, and 8 bases lay in between. The CDR3 protein is CASSLWGSGELFF. The CDR3 DNA sequence: TGTGCCAGCAGCTTGTGGGGTTCCGGGGAGCTGTTTTTT.

The rearrangement joins TRBV5-1 to TRBJ1-1, with D perhaps matching TRBD1 (5 bases). Trimming cost V 6 bases and J 7 bases, with 16 bases left between them. This CDR3 spans 13 amino acids. Germline loops: CDR1 SGHRS, CDR2 YFSETQ. CDR3 protein: CASKAGGMGEAFF. The CDR3 nucleotides are TGCGCCAGCAAAGCGGGGGGTATGGGTGAAGCTTTCTTT.

The rearrangement links TRBV19 to TRBJ1-1; the D gene is possibly TRBD1 (5 bases). The CDR3 sequence is 15 residues long. Trimming took 7 bases from V and 0 from J, leaving 15 bases between them. CDR1 and CDR2 from the germline V gene are LNHDA and SQIVND (reference sequence). The DNA of the CDR3 is TGTGCCAGTAAGGCAGGGAATGAGATGAACACTGAAGCTTTCTTT. Amino acid sequence: CASKAGNEMNTEAFF.

This clone was observed once. V is TRBV9 and J is TRBJ2-2, with D unresolved. Trimming removed 2 bases from V and 4 bases from J, with 6 bases in between. The CDR3 is made up of 13 amino acids. Germline V gene sequence: CDR1 SGDLS, CDR2 YYNGEE. For the CDR3, the DNA is TGTGCCAGCAGCGTGGCTTCCACCGGGGAGCTGTTTTTT. Translating gives CASSVASTGELFF.

The V call is TRBV10-1, the J call TRBJ1-2; D may be TRBD1 (5 bases). Trimming removed 5 bases from V and 1 base from J, with 17 bases in between. Per the germline V gene, CDR1 is WNHNN and CDR2 is SYGVQD (reference sequence). The CDR3 is 16 residues long. The CDR3, as DNA: TGCGCCAGCAGTAGGGACCCCGCATCCCTTAACTATGGCTACACCTTC. Translating gives CASSRDPASLNYGYTF.

This chain connects TRBV10-1 to TRBJ2-7; 8 nucleotides agree with TRBD2. V trimming: 3 bases; J trimming: 4 bases; junction bases outside the gene matches: 8. The germline CDR1 and CDR2 sequences are WNHNN and SYGVQD (reference sequence). CDR3 length equals 15 residues. DNA for the CDR3: TGCGCCAGCAGTGAAGGGTCTAGCGGGTCATACGAGCAGTACTTC. Protein: CASSEGSSGSYEQYF.

The V gene is TRBV19, the J gene TRBJ2-4, with 10 nucleotides matching TRBD1. CDR3 length: 19 residues. Germline CDR1 LNHDA, CDR2 SQIVND (reference sequence). The V and J ends lost 0 bases and 0 bases, in that order; junction bases with no gene match: 8. The CDR3 region is CASSIEDRGLERAKNIQYF. CDR3 nucleotide sequence: TGTGCCAGTAGTATAGAGGACAGGGGGTTGGAGAGAGCCAAAAACATTCAGTACTTC.

V and J are TRBV30 and TRBJ1-2; maybe TRBD1 (6 bases). The germline CDR1 and CDR2 sequences are GTSNPN and SVGIG (reference sequence). The CDR3 sequence is 11 residues long. CDR3 in DNA: TGTGCGAGCCCCCAGGGGAATGGCTACACCTTC. Its protein is CASPQGNGYTF.

The V call is TRBV6-5, the J call TRBJ2-7; D is uncertain. The V gene lost 0 bases and the J gene lost 7 bases, with 7 bases spanning the gap. CDR1 is MNHEY, CDR2 SVGAGI, per germline. The CDR3 loop spans 12 amino acids. Here the CDR3 DNA reads TGTGCCAGCAGTTACTCCTACGGGGAGCAGTACTTC. It codes for CASSYSYGEQYF.

J is TRBJ1-6 and V is TRBV3-1 (or the pseudogene TRBV3-2), with a tentative D call TRBD1 (5 bases). Germline V lookup: CDR1 LGHDT, CDR2 YNNKEL (reference sequence). CDR3 length: 14 residues. With 2 bases removed from V and 10 bases from J, the gap between germline ends came to 12 bases. The CDR3 bases are TGTGCCAGCAGCCAATTTAGGGGAGGCTCACCCCTCCACTTT. Its translation is CASSQFRGGSPLHF.

This clone was recorded only once. The CDR3 DNA follows: TGCACCAGCAGCCAAGTTCCTGACTCCGGGGCTAGCACAGATACGCAGTATTTT. As protein: CTSSQVPDSGASTDTQYF. V usage is TRBV1 and J usage is TRBJ2-3. TRBV1 is a known pseudogene. CDR3 length: 18 amino acids.

The chain employs TRBV19 and TRBJ1-2; 7 nucleotides line up with TRBD1. In germline, CDR1 is LNHDA, CDR2 SQIVND (reference sequence). This CDR3 region has 16 residues. V dropped 5 bases and J dropped 0; count of bases not matched to a gene: 9. The CDR3 DNA reads TGTGCCAGTAGTTCCACACTGGGACAGTCTAACTATGGCTACACCTTC. Encoded protein: CASSSTLGQSNYGYTF. The complete variable domain, with remaining parts taken from reference TRBV19 and TRBJ1-2, reads DGGITQSPKYLFRKEGQNVTLSCEQNLNHDAMYWYRQDPGQGLRLIYYSQIVNDFQKGDIAEGYSVSREKKESFPLTVTSAQKNPTAFYLCASSSTLGQSNYGYTFGSGTRLTVV.

The chain uses TRBV6-1 and TRBJ1-1; D is uncertain. Trimming cost V 8 bases and J 5 bases, with 9 bases left between them. The CDR3 spans 11 residues. Germline V gives CDR1 MNHNS, CDR2 SASEGT. The CDR3 loop reads CASSRGTEAFF. The CDR3 region has the DNA TGTGCCAGCTCGAGAGGGACTGAAGCTTTCTTT.

This CDR3 is CASSRGYGGELFF. In DNA form, the CDR3 reads TGCGCCAGCAGTCGGGGGTACGGCGGGGAGCTGTTTTTT. The rearrangement uses TRBV5-1 and TRBJ2-2, with D maybe TRBD2 (6 bases). The V and J ends lost 5 bases and 7 bases respectively, with 12 bases between them. The germline CDR1 and CDR2 sequences are SGHRS and YFSETQ. There are 13 residues in the CDR3.

The rearrangement links TRBV6-5 to TRBJ1-2; D might be TRBD1 (6 bases). CDR3 length: 15 residues. The V end lost 0 bases, the J end lost 8 bases, and 16 bases lay between the germline ends. CDR1 and CDR2 from the germline V gene are MNHEY and SVGAGI. The CDR3: CASSYSPGGSEGYTF. DNA of the CDR3: TGTGCCAGCAGTTACTCCCCCGGGGGCTCAGAGGGCTACACCTTC.

The sample holds one count of this clone. The rearrangement joins TRBV28 to TRBJ1-1; 7 bases are shared with TRBD1. Germline V lookup: CDR1 MDHEN, CDR2 SYDVKM. Trimming cost V 7 bases and J 0 bases; bases outside gene matches: 11. CDR3 size: 16 residues. The CDR3: CASTLGQNIMNTEAFF. The CDR3 nucleotides read TGTGCCAGCACTCTGGGACAGAATATAATGAACACTGAAGCTTTCTTT.

The chain joins TRBV19 to TRBJ1-3; D is ambiguous. Trimming took off 3 bases at V and 3 bases at J, with 12 bases between the two ends. CDR1 and CDR2 from the germline V gene are LNHDA and SQIVND (reference sequence). This CDR3 contains 15 residues. CDR3 amino acids: CASSMDATFGNTIYF. CDR3 DNA sequence: TGTGCCAGTAGTATGGACGCCACCTTTGGAAACACCATATATTTT.

The V and J genes are TRBV29-1 and TRBJ2-5; D not certain. The CDR3 extends over 15 amino acids. The germline V and J ends were trimmed by 2 bases and 5 bases, with 18 bases remaining between them. The germline CDR1 and CDR2 sequences are SQVTM and ANQGSEA. In nucleotides, the CDR3 is TGCAGCGTTGAAATTCCCGAGTGGGGTGAGGAGACCCAGTACTTC. As protein: CSVEIPEWGEETQYF.

This clone was counted a few times. The rearrangement uses TRBV7-6 and TRBJ2-1, with D perhaps matching TRBD2 (5 bases). The CDR3 has 16 amino acids. V lost 5 bases, J lost 0 bases, and 14 bases lay in between. From germline, CDR1 is SGHVS and CDR2 FNYEAQ. The CDR3 loop reads CASSPNPGSSYNEQFF. The CDR3 DNA reads as TGTGCCAGCAGCCCAAATCCGGGGAGCTCCTACAATGAGCAGTTCTTC.

The chain couples TRBV18 to TRBJ1-6; tentatively, D is TRBD1 (5 bases). In germline, CDR1 is KGHSH, CDR2 LQKENI. CDR3 length: 15 residues. Trimming removed 3 bases from V and 7 bases from J, with 13 bases in between. The DNA for the CDR3 is TGTGCCAGCTCACCGGGGGGACCGACGAATTCACCCCTCCACTTT. Encoded protein: CASSPGGPTNSPLHF.